This TCR beta chain was sequenced in a study of blood T cells in healthy people across ages. A second about 6 to 12 cycle PCR used barcoded and J-beta primers. Each CDR3 protein gets one entry after TCRdb re-called the 5' RACE reads with MiXCR. The sample shows hundreds of thousands of distinct CDR3 sequences, around 25% of them seen only once. The V and J ends lost 2 bases and 2 bases respectively, with 9 bases between them. CDR3 length: 14 amino acids. Germline assignment: CDR1 MNHEY and CDR2 SMNVEV (reference sequence). These records were also assigned to another study, of T cells of mothers and their children. According to that study: Reads obtained per mother exceeded 8.5 million TCR beta CDR3 reads, with roughly 3.3 million obtained per child. Persistent microchimeric T cell clones were sought, and none were detected.

This clonotype was obtained from a boy aged 5-17 years in good health. The V and J genes are TRBV27 and TRBJ1-2; tentatively, D is TRBD1 (6 bases). The specimen was blood. As DNA, the CDR3 is TGTGCCAGCAGTTTAATCGGACAGAACTATGGCTACACCTTC. Protein sequence: CASSLIGQNYGYTF.